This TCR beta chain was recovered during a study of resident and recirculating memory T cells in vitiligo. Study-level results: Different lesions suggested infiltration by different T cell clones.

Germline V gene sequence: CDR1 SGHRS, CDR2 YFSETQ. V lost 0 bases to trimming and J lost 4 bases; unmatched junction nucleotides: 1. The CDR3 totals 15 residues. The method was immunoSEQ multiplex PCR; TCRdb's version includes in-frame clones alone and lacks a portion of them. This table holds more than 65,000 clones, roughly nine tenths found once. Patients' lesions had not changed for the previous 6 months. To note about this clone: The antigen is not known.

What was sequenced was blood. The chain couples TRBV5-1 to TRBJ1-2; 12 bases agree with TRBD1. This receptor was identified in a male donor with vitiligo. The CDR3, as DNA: TGCGCCAGCAGCTTGGAGGGACAGGGGGCCTATGGCTACACCTTC. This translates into CASSLEGQGAYGYTF.